These 23 T cell receptor beta chains came from one sample sequenced in a study of shared clonotypes between healthy human individuals. The protocol was immunoSEQ multiplex PCR, while the TCRdb copy is restricted to in-frame clones and leaves out a portion. The table records under 350,000 clones, roughly 91% of them present only once. The sequenced material came from memory CD8+ T cells sorted from blood. As to subset: CD45RO+ cells pooled with CCR7-negative TemRA cells. Receptor source: a man aged 18 to 35 in good health.

This clone was seen a few times. The genes are TRBV19 and TRBJ1-5; no definite D call. Trimming removed 6 bases from V and 9 bases from J, with 9 bases in between. CDR3 size: 11 residues. From germline, CDR1 is LNHDA and CDR2 SQIVND (reference sequence). The CDR3 sequence: CASSPLGPQHF. The CDR3 nucleotides are TGTGCCAGTAGCCCTTTAGGGCCCCAGCATTTT.

The chain couples TRBV6-5 to TRBJ1-2; 9 bases map to TRBD1. Germline V gene data show CDR1 as MNHEY and CDR2 as SVGAGI. Trimming at V came to 10 bases and at J to 8 bases, leaving 8 bases not matched to a gene. This CDR3 comprises 12 residues. CDR3 DNA: TGTGCCACCTTGGACAGGGGCGGAGGCTACACCTTC. Its protein is CATLDRGGGYTF.

The V call is TRBV27, the J call TRBJ2-3; unclear D gene. In germline, CDR1 is MNHEY, CDR2 SMNVEV (reference sequence). The germline V and J ends were trimmed by 3 bases and 0 bases, with 7 bases remaining between them. The CDR3 is made up of 14 amino acids. DNA for the CDR3: TGTGCCAGCAGTTTTGGCCTAAGCACAGATACGCAGTATTTT. It codes for CASSFGLSTDTQYF.

The rearrangement links TRBV6-1 to TRBJ2-7, with D uncertain. Germline V gene data show CDR1 as MNHNS and CDR2 as SASEGT. V dropped 1 base and J dropped 0 bases, with 4 bases sitting between them. The length of the CDR3 is 13 residues. The DNA for the CDR3 is TGTGCCAGCAGTGAAGGGTTCTCCTACGAGCAGTACTTC. Translating gives CASSEGFSYEQYF.

The chain links TRBV7-3 to TRBJ2-1; 8 bases agree with TRBD2. The CDR3 sequence is 16 residues long. Trimming took 4 bases from V and 3 from J; bases not matched to a gene: 8. Germline V gene lookup returns CDR1 SGHTA and CDR2 FQGTGA. The CDR3, as DNA: TGTGCCAGCAGCTCAATTAGCGGGGAACACTACAATGAGCAGTTCTTC. Its translation is CASSSISGEHYNEQFF.

The chain joins TRBV6-1 to TRBJ2-7, with 10 bases matching TRBD1. The CDR3 totals 15 residues. CDR1 is MNHNS and CDR2 is SASEGT in the germline V gene. The trim removed 1 base at V and 3 bases at J, leaving 3 bases unmatched. For the CDR3, the DNA is TGTGCCAGCAGTGAAGGGACAGGGGGTGTCTACGAGCAGTACTTC. It translates to CASSEGTGGVYEQYF.

The CDR3, as DNA: TGTGCCAGCAGCGCGTCCGGGACAGACCTTTCACCCCTCCACTTT. Amino acid sequence: CASSASGTDLSPLHF. The rearrangement joins TRBV4-2 to TRBJ1-6; 7 bases agree with TRBD1. This CDR3 contains 15 residues. CDR1 and CDR2 (germline): LGHNA, YNFKEQ. V trimming: 5 bases; J trimming: 9 bases; junction bases outside the gene matches: 10.

This chain connects TRBV5-1 to TRBJ2-7, with TRBD1 matching over 9 bases. Germline CDR1 reads SGHRS; CDR2 reads YFSETQ. The CDR3 runs 14 residues. The V and J ends lost 3 bases and 1 base, in that order; junction bases with no gene match: 2. The CDR3 loop is CASSSDRGSYEQYF. For the CDR3, the DNA is TGCGCCAGCAGCTCGGACAGGGGATCCTACGAGCAGTACTTC.

The V call is TRBV28, the J call TRBJ1-4; 7 nucleotides agree with TRBD1. The CDR3 is 11 residues long. Per germline, CDR1 MDHEN and CDR2 SYDVKM. The V segment lost 6 bases and the J segment 8 bases; nucleotides outside the gene matches: 0. The DNA for the CDR3 is TGTGCCAGCAGACAGGGGGAAAAACTGTTTTTT. It encodes CASRQGEKLFF.

This clone was seen a few times. The rearrangement links TRBV29-1 to TRBJ1-1, with D maybe TRBD1 (6 bases). CDR3 length: 12 residues. V was cut by 7 bases and J by 6 bases, with 15 bases left in between. Per the germline V gene, CDR1 is SQVTM and CDR2 is ANQGSEA. The chain's CDR3 is CSAYMGGAEAFF. CDR3 nucleotide sequence: TGCAGCGCTTATATGGGGGGCGCTGAAGCTTTCTTT.

The V gene is TRBV9, the J gene TRBJ1-2; no clear D gene. The CDR3 runs 13 residues. Looked up from germline, CDR1 is SGDLS and CDR2 is YYNGEE. With 0 bases removed from V and 4 bases from J, the gap between germline ends came to 7 bases. The CDR3 region is CASSVGWGYGYTF. The CDR3 DNA reads TGTGCCAGCAGCGTAGGGTGGGGCTATGGCTACACCTTC.

V usage is TRBV7-9 and J usage is TRBJ2-1; 7 positions agree with TRBD2. The J segment lost 1 base and the V segment lost 1 base, leaving 7 bases of the junction unmatched. The CDR3 has 17 amino acids. Germline V gives CDR1 SEHNR, CDR2 FQNEAQ (reference sequence). The CDR3 DNA reads TGTGCCAGCAGCTTAGGCTCGGGGGGAGGATCCTACAATGAGCAGTTCTTC. Translation: CASSLGSGGGSYNEQFF.

The gene calls are TRBV4-3 and TRBJ2-3; TRBD2 matches 9 bases. The V gene's germline CDR1 is LGHNA and CDR2 YSLEER. The CDR3 spans 16 residues. J was trimmed by 3 bases and V by 1 base; bases with no gene match: 5. CDR3 amino acids: CASSQGAAGGTDTQYF. CDR3 sequence (DNA): TGCGCCAGCAGCCAAGGGGCAGCGGGAGGAACAGATACGCAGTATTTT.

The chain links TRBV5-4 to TRBJ2-7, with D perhaps given as TRBD1 or TRBD2 (5 bases each). Germline loops: CDR1 SGHNT, CDR2 YYREEE (reference sequence). This CDR3 is 16 amino acids long. Trimming took 2 bases from V and 3 from J, leaving 18 bases between them. In DNA form, the CDR3 reads TGTGCCAGCAGCTTCCTCGGGGCCGGAGGAGACTACGAGCAGTACTTC. Its protein is CASSFLGAGGDYEQYF.

The chain links TRBV4-3 to TRBJ2-2; the D gene could be TRBD1 or TRBD2 (5 bases each). This CDR3 comprises 16 residues. In germline, CDR1 is LGHNA, CDR2 YSLEER. Trimming cost V 4 bases and J 0 bases, with 12 bases left between them. The DNA of the CDR3 is TGCGCCAGCAGCCCCGGGACGCTTCCGAACACCGGGGAGCTGTTTTTT. Residues: CASSPGTLPNTGELFF.

This chain connects TRBV5-5 to TRBJ2-3; no reliable D call. CDR1 is SGHKS and CDR2 is YYEKEE in the germline V gene (reference sequence). V dropped 0 bases and J dropped 0 bases, with 8 bases sitting between them. This CDR3 has 15 amino acids. In DNA, the CDR3 is TGTGCCAGCAGCTTGGACAGCCATAGCACAGATACGCAGTATTTT. Its protein is CASSLDSHSTDTQYF.

This clone was counted once. The chain employs TRBV27 and TRBJ2-2, with 7 bases aligning to TRBD2. The CDR3 length is 15 residues. The V segment lost 4 bases and the J segment 6 bases; nucleotides outside the gene matches: 8. CDR1 and CDR2 from the germline V gene are MNHEY and SMNVEV (reference sequence). The CDR3 DNA reads as TGTGCCAGCAGTTGGGCCAGCGGGGCCCCCGGGGAGCTGTTTTTT. It translates to CASSWASGAPGELFF.

This sequence joins TRBV7-2 and TRBJ1-4; TRBD1 matches at 9 bases. In germline, CDR1 is SGHTA, CDR2 FQGNSA. This CDR3 spans 17 amino acids. The trim removed 4 bases at V and 10 bases at J, leaving 16 bases unmatched. The CDR3 DNA is TGTGCCAGCAGCTCAATCCCCCGGACAGGGGTTGATGGAAAACTGTTTTTT. This codes for CASSSIPRTGVDGKLFF.

Notes on this clone: Distinct nucleotide sequences in the sample also encode this CDR3. V and J are TRBV11-1 and TRBJ2-5, with TRBD2 matching 13 bases. With 4 bases clipped from V and 5 bases from J, the junction kept 4 bases outside the gene matches. The CDR3 is made up of 15 amino acids. CDR1 SGHAT and CDR2 FQDESV come from the germline V gene (reference sequence). The CDR3 DNA follows: TGTGCCAGCAGCTATACTAGCGGGGGGGCGGAGACCCAGTACTTC. Translated, it gives CASSYTSGGAETQYF. Looking up the rest from reference TRBV11-1 and TRBJ2-5 gives the full variable domain: EAEVAQSPRYKITEKSQAVAFWCDPISGHATLYWYRQILGQGPELLVQFQDESVVDDSQLPKDRFSAERLKGVDSTLKIQPAELGDSAMYLCASSYTSGGAETQYFGPGTRLLVL.

The genes are TRBV5-6 and TRBJ1-2; 9 bases agree with TRBD1. Germline CDR1 SGHDT, CDR2 YYEEEE. J lost 6 bases, V lost 4 bases, and 4 bases had no gene match. CDR3 length: 13 amino acids. For the CDR3, the DNA is TGTGCCAGCAGCCTGACAGGGGGTAATGGCTACACCTTC. The encoded protein is CASSLTGGNGYTF.

This clone was recorded once. The chain links TRBV30 to TRBJ2-7; D gene unclear. The CDR3 runs to 13 residues. Per the germline V gene, CDR1 is GTSNPN and CDR2 is SVGIG (reference sequence). V dropped 2 bases and J dropped 1 base, with 9 bases sitting between them. Here the CDR3 DNA reads TGTGCCTGGAGTCCGGACGGGTCCTACGAGCAGTACTTC. Its translation is CAWSPDGSYEQYF.

The chain employs TRBV5-1 and TRBJ1-2; 8 bases fit TRBD1. This CDR3 comprises 15 residues. Germline-derived CDR1 and CDR2 are SGHRS and YFSETQ. J was trimmed by 1 base and V by 4 bases; bases with no gene match: 6. The CDR3 is CASSGGTGINYGYTF. CDR3 in DNA: TGCGCCAGCAGCGGAGGGACAGGTATTAACTATGGCTACACCTTC. The entire variable domain, with the rest obtained from reference TRBV5-1 and TRBJ1-2, is as follows: KAGVTQTPRYLIKTRGQQVTLSCSPISGHRSVSWYQQTPGQGLQFLFEYFSETQRNKGNFPGRFSGRQFSNSRSEMNVSTLELGDSALYLCASSGGTGINYGYTFGSGTRLTVV.

This sequence joins TRBV4-1 and TRBJ2-5; 7 positions agree with TRBD2. The germline gives CDR1 MGHRA, CDR2 YSYEKL. The CDR3 is 17 amino acids. V lost 3 bases and J lost 5; bases outside the gene matches: 15. CDR3 sequence reads: CASSHPLGGTAMETQYF. The DNA of the CDR3 is TGCGCCAGCAGCCACCCGTTGGGGGGGACGGCGATGGAGACCCAGTACTTC.